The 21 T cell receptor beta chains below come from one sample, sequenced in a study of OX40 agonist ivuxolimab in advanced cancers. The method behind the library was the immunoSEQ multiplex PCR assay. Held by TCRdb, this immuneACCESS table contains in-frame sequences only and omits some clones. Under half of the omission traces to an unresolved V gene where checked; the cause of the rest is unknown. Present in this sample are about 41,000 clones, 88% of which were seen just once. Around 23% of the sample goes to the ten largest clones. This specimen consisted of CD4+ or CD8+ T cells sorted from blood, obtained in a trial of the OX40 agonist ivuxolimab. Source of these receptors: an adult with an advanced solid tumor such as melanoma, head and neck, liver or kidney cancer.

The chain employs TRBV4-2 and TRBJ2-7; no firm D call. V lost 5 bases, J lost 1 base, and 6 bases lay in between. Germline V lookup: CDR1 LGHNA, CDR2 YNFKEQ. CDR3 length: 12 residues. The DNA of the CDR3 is TGTGCCAGCAGCTCACTTTCCTACGAGCAGTACTTC. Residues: CASSSLSYEQYF.

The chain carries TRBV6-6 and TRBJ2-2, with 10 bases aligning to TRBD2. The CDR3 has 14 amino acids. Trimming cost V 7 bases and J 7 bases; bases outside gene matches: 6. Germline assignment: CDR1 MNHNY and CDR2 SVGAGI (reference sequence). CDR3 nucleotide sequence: TGTGCCAGCACCTGGGCTAGCGGGAGCGGGGAGCTGTTTTTT. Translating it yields CASTWASGSGELFF.

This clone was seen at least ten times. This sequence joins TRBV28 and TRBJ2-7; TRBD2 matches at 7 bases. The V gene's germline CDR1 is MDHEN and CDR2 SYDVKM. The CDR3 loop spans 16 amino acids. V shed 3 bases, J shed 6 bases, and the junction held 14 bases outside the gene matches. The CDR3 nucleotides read TGTGCCAGCAGTTTTCCGAGGTCGGGGGGAGGGAGCGAGCAGTACTTC. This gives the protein CASSFPRSGGGSEQYF.

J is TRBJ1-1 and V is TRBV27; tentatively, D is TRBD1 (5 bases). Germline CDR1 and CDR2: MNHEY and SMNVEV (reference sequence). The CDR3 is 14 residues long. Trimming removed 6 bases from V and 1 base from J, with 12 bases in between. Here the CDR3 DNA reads TGTGCCAGCAGGAGATTCACAGGGAACACTGAAGCTTTCTTT. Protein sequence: CASRRFTGNTEAFF.

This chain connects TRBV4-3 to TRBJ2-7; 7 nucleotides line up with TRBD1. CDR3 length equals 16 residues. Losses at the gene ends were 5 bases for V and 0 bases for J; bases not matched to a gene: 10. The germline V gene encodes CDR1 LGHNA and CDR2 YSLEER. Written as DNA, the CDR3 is TGCGCCAGCAGCTTGGACGGACAGGTGATCTCCTACGAGCAGTACTTC. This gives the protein CASSLDGQVISYEQYF.

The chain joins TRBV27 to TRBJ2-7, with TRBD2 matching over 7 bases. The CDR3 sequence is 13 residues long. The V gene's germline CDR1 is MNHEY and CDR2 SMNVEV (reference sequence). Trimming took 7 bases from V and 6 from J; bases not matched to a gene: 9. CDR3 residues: CASKDAGDREQYF. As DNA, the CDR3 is TGTGCCAGCAAAGACGCGGGAGACCGCGAGCAGTACTTC.

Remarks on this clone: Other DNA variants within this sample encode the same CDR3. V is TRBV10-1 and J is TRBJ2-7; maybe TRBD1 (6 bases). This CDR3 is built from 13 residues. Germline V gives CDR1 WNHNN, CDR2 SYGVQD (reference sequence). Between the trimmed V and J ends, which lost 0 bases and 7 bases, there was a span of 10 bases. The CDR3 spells CASSESRGGEQYF. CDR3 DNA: TGCGCCAGCAGTGAGTCCAGGGGTGGGGAGCAGTACTTC.

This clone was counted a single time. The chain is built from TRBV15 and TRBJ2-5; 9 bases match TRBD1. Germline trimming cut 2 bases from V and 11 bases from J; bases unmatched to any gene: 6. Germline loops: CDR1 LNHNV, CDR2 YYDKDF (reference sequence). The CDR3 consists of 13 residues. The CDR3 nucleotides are TGTGCCACCAGCAGACGGGACAGGGAAGAGCAGTACTTC. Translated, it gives CATSRRDREEQYF.

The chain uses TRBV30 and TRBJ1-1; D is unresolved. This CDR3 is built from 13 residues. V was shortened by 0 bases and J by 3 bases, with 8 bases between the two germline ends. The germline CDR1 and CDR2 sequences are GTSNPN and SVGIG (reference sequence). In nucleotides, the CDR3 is TGTGCCTGGAGTGTAACGGATTACACTGAAGCTTTCTTT. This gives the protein CAWSVTDYTEAFF.

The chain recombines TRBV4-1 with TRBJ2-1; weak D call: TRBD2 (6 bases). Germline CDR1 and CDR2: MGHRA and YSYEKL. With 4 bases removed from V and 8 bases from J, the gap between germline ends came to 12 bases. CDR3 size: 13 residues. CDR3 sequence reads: CASSLPGVDEQFF. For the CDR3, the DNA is TGCGCCAGCAGCCTCCCGGGGGTAGATGAGCAGTTCTTC.

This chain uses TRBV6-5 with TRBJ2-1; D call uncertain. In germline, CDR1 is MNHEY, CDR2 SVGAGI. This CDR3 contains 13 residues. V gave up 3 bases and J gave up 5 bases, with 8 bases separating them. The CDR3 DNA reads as TGTGCCAGCAGTTATAATTGGGACAATGAGCAGTTCTTC. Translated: CASSYNWDNEQFF.

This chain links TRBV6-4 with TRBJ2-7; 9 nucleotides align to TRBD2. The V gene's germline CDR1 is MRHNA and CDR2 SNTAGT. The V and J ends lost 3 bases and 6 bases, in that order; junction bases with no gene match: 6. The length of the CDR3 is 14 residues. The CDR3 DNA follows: TGTGCCAGCAGTGAAGGGACTAGCAACAGCGAGCAGTACTTC. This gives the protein CASSEGTSNSEQYF.

CDR3 DNA sequence: TGTGCCAGCAGTTTACTAGAGTTACAGGCTGAGCAGTTCTTC. It encodes CASSLLELQAEQFF. The gene calls are TRBV28 and TRBJ2-1; TRBD1 is a possible D gene (5 bases). In germline, CDR1 is MDHEN, CDR2 SYDVKM. The CDR3 sequence is 14 residues long. Deletions cut 2 bases from V and 9 bases from J, with 14 bases between. Based on the CDR3 plus reference TRBV28 and TRBJ2-1, the full variable domain is DVKVTQSSRYLVKRTGEKVFLECVQDMDHENMFWYRQDPGLGLRLIYFSYDVKMKEKGDIPEGYSVSREKKERFSLILESASTNQTSMYLCASSLLELQAEQFFGPGTRLTVL.

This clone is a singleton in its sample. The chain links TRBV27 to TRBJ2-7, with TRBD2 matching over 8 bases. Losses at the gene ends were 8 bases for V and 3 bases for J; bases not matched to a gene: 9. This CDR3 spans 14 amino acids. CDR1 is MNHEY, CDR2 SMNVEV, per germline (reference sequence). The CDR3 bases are TGTGCCAGCGCCTCCTTAGCGGGGAACTACGAGCAGTACTTC. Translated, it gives CASASLAGNYEQYF.

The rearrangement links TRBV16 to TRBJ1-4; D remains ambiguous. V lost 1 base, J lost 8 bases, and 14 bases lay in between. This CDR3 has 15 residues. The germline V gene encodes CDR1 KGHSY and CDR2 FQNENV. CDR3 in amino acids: CASSQFSGDGEKLFF. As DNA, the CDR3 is TGTGCCAGCAGCCAATTCAGCGGGGATGGCGAAAAACTGTTTTTT. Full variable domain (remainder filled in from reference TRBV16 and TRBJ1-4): GEEVAQTPKHLVRGEGQKAKLYCAPIKGHSYVFWYQQVLKNEFKFLISFQNENVFDETGMPKERFSAKCLPNSPCSLEIQATKLEDSAVYFCASSQFSGDGEKLFFGSGTQLSVL.

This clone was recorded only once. CDR3 in amino acids: CASTFGPLSTDTQYF. The CDR3 nucleotides are TGTGCCAGCACCTTTGGGCCGCTTAGCACAGATACGCAGTATTTT. V and J are TRBV28 and TRBJ2-3; no clear D gene. CDR3 length equals 15 residues. Germline V CDR1 and CDR2: MDHEN, SYDVKM. Between the trimmed V and J ends, which lost 7 bases and 0 bases, there was a span of 14 bases.

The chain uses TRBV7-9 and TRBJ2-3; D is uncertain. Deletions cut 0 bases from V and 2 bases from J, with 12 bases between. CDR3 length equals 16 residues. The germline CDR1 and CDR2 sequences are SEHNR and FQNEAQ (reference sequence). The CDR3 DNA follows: TGTGCCAGCAGCTTAGCGGGTGGAACCATCACAGATACGCAGTATTTT. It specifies CASSLAGGTITDTQYF.

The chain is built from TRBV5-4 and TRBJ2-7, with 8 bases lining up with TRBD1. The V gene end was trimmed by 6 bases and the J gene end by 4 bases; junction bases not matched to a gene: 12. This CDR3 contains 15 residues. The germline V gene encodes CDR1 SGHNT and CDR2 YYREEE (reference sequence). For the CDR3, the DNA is TGTGCCAGCAACGATATCGGGACAGGCTCTTACGAGCAGTACTTC. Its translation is CASNDIGTGSYEQYF.

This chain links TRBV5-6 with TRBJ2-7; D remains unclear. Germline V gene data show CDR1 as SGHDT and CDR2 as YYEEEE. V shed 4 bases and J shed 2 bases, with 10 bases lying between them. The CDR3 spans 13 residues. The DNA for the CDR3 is TGTGCCAGCAGCCCGGCCGCGGCCTACGAGCAGTACTTC. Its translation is CASSPAAAYEQYF.

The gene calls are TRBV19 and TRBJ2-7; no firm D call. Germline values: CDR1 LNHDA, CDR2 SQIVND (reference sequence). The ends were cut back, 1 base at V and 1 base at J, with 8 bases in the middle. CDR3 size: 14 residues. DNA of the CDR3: TGTGCCAGTAGTATAGGGAACCCGTCCTACGAGCAGTACTTC. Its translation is CASSIGNPSYEQYF.

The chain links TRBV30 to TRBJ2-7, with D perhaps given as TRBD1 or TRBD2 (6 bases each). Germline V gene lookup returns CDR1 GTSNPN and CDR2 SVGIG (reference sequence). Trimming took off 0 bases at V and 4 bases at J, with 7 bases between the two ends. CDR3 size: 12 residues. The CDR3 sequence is CAWSVGGYEQYF. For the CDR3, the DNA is TGTGCCTGGAGTGTAGGGGGGTACGAGCAGTACTTC.